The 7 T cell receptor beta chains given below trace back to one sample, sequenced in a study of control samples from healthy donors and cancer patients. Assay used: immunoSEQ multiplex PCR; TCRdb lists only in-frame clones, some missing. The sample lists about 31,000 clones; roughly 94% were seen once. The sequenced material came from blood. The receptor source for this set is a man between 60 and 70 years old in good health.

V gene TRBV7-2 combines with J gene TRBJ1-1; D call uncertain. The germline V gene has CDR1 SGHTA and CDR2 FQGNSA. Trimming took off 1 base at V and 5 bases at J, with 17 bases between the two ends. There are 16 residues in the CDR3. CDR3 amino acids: CASSLESVASRTEAFF. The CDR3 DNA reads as TGTGCCAGCAGCTTAGAGTCGGTTGCATCCCGGACTGAAGCTTTCTTT.

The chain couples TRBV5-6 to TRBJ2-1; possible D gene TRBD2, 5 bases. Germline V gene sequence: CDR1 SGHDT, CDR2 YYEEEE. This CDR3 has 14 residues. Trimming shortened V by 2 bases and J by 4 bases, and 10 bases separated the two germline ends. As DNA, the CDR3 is TGTGCCAGCAGCTTTGGGCTAGCTTACAATGAGCAGTTCTTC. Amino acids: CASSFGLAYNEQFF.

The CDR3 DNA reads as TGTGCCAGCAGGGTGACTGGAAACACCATATATTTT. The encoded protein is CASRVTGNTIYF. This chain connects TRBV2 to TRBJ1-3; D not resolved. The CDR3 extends over 12 amino acids. Looked up from germline, CDR1 is SNHLY and CDR2 is FYNNEI. V dropped 6 bases and J dropped 2 bases, with 5 bases sitting between them.

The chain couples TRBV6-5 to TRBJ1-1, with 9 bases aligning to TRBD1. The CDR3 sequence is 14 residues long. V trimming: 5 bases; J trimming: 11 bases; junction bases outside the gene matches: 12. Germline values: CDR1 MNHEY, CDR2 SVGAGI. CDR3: CASSKPGQGFSAFF. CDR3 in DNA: TGTGCCAGCAGTAAGCCGGGACAGGGTTTTTCTGCTTTCTTT.

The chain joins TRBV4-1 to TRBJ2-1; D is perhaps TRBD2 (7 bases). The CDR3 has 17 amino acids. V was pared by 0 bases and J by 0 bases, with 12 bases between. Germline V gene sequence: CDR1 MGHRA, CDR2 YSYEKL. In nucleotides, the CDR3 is TGCGCCAGCAGCCAAGATGGAGGGGGGGGCTCCTACAATGAGCAGTTCTTC. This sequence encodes CASSQDGGGGSYNEQFF.

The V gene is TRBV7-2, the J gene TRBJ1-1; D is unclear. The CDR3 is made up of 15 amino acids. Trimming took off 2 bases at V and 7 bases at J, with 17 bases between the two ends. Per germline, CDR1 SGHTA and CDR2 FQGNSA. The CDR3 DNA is TGTGCCAGCAGCTTATACCGAGGGTTGGGTTATGAAGCTTTCTTT. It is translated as CASSLYRGLGYEAFF. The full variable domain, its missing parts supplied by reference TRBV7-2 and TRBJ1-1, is GAGVSQSPSNKVTEKGKDVELRCDPISGHTALYWYRQSLGQGLEFLIYFQGNSAPDKSGLPSDRFSAERTGGSVSTLTIQRTQQEDSAVYLCASSLYRGLGYEAFFGQGTRLTVV.

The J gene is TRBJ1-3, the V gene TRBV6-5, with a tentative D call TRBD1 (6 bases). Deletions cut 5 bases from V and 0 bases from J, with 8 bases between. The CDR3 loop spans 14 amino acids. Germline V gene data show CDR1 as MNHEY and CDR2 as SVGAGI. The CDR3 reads CASSIQGSGNTIYF. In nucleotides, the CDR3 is TGTGCCAGCAGTATACAGGGCTCTGGAAACACCATATATTTT.